The 15 T cell receptor beta chains reported below all come from one sample, sequenced in a study of blood T cells in healthy people across ages. A second PCR, run for about 7 to 11 cycles, used a sample-barcoded 5' primer plus a J-beta primer mix. TCRdb ran MiXCR on the 5' RACE reads and lists one entry per CDR3 protein. The sample gives hundreds of thousands of distinct CDR3 sequences, approximately 59% of which show up once; 30% to 40% is in the top ten. Sequencing input: blood. The receptors here all came from a man aged 60-69 years in good health.

DNA for the CDR3: TGCAGTGCTAGAGTCCAGATGACTGAAGCTTTCTTT. Amino acid sequence: CSARVQMTEAFF. This chain uses TRBV20-1 with TRBJ1-1; D uncertain. Deletions cut 1 base from V and 5 bases from J, with 8 bases between. The CDR3 contains 12 residues. From germline, CDR1 is DFQATT and CDR2 SNEGSKA (reference sequence).

This clonotype was found a few times. V is TRBV11-2 and J is TRBJ1-6; a possible D gene is TRBD1 (6 bases). Deletions cut 1 base from V and 6 bases from J, with 16 bases between. The germline gives CDR1 SGHAT, CDR2 FQNNGV. CDR3 size: 17 residues. The CDR3: CASSLAPEGVGNSPLHF. CDR3 bases: TGTGCCAGCAGCTTAGCCCCGGAGGGGGTCGGTAATTCACCCCTCCACTTT.

Ten or more counts support this clonotype. V is TRBV18 and J is TRBJ2-3, with D perhaps matching TRBD1 (6 bases). In germline, CDR1 is KGHSH, CDR2 LQKENI. This CDR3 comprises 14 residues. Trimming stripped 2 bases from V and 10 bases from J, with 16 bases between. The CDR3 here is CASSPTSDRPPQYF. The CDR3 region has the DNA TGTGCCAGCTCACCAACGTCCGACAGGCCACCGCAGTATTTT.

The chain couples TRBV7-2 to TRBJ2-5; possible D gene TRBD2, 5 bases. Per the germline V gene, CDR1 is SGHTA and CDR2 is FQGNSA. The germline V and J ends were trimmed by 1 base and 1 base, with 10 bases remaining between them. This CDR3 has 15 amino acids. This CDR3 is CASSLDGLSQETQYF. The CDR3 nucleotides read TGTGCCAGCAGCTTAGACGGACTTTCCCAAGAGACCCAGTACTTC.

V and J are TRBV20-1 and TRBJ1-5; 8 bases agree with TRBD1. CDR1 and CDR2 from the germline V gene are DFQATT and SNEGSKA (reference sequence). J was trimmed by 5 bases and V by 4 bases; bases with no gene match: 4. The CDR3 loop spans 13 amino acids. The CDR3 loop is CSATDRGHQPQHF. As DNA, the CDR3 is TGCAGTGCTACCGACAGGGGACATCAGCCCCAGCATTTT.

The rearrangement joins TRBV5-1 to TRBJ2-3, with 11 bases matching TRBD2. The germline gives CDR1 SGHRS, CDR2 YFSETQ. This CDR3 region has 16 residues. J lost 2 bases, V lost 6 bases, and 8 bases had no gene match. This chain's CDR3 is CASTKGTSGFTDTQYF. The CDR3, as DNA: TGCGCCAGCACCAAAGGGACTAGCGGATTCACAGATACGCAGTATTTT.

This clonotype appeared a few times. V is TRBV7-9 and J is TRBJ2-3, with D perhaps TRBD1 or TRBD2 (5 bases each). CDR1 is SEHNR, CDR2 FQNEAQ, per germline (reference sequence). CDR3 size: 15 residues. V gave up 5 bases and J gave up 0 bases, with 12 bases separating them. CDR3 protein: CASSPGRHSTDTQYF. Written as DNA, the CDR3 is TGTGCCAGCAGCCCGGGACGGCACAGCACAGATACGCAGTATTTT.

This clonotype was recorded a few times. CDR3 nucleotides: TGTGCCAGCAGCAGGACAGTTTCCGGCTACACCTTC. This codes for CASSRTVSGYTF. The J gene is TRBJ1-2, the V gene TRBV21-1; the D call of TRBD1 is as the table states it, not checked on the DNA. TRBV21-1 is shown as a pseudogene. CDR3 size: 12 residues.

This clonotype was seen many times. The rearrangement links TRBV20-1 to TRBJ2-1; D gene uncertain. V was cut by 5 bases and J by 7 bases, with 9 bases left in between. The germline gives CDR1 DFQATT, CDR2 SNEGSKA (reference sequence). This CDR3 contains 11 residues. CDR3 nucleotides: TGCAGTGCTCGGCTAGAGAATGAGCAGTTCTTC. Its protein is CSARLENEQFF.

The chain carries TRBV10-3 and TRBJ2-5, with D perhaps TRBD2 (6 bases). Germline V CDR1 and CDR2: ENHRY, SYGVKD. Trimming removed 11 bases at V and 3 bases at J, with 22 bases between. The CDR3 has 15 residues. For the CDR3, the DNA is TGTGCCTCCAGTGTGGGGCGGGGAGGAAAAGAGACCCAGTACTTC. Its protein product is CASSVGRGGKETQYF.

This clonotype was picked up a small number of times. This chain links TRBV20-1 with TRBJ2-5; 8 bases match TRBD2. The CDR3 runs 14 residues. The J segment lost 7 bases and the V segment lost 5 bases, leaving 12 bases of the junction unmatched. Germline CDR1 DFQATT, CDR2 SNEGSKA (reference sequence). The CDR3 bases are TGCAGTGCTGGGAGTAGCGGGGACCTGGGGACCCAGTACTTC. Translating it yields CSAGSSGDLGTQYF.

The chain has TRBV20-1 and TRBJ1-1; tentatively, D is TRBD1 (5 bases). Germline V gene data show CDR1 as DFQATT and CDR2 as SNEGSKA (reference sequence). The CDR3 totals 13 residues. CDR3 region: CSARRDLNTEAFF. CDR3 coding DNA: TGCAGCGCGAGAAGGGACCTGAACACTGAAGCTTTCTTT.

V gene TRBV6-6 combines with J gene TRBJ2-1, with D uncertain. The V gene's germline CDR1 is MNHNY and CDR2 SVGAGI (reference sequence). This CDR3 comprises 17 residues. Trimming took 0 bases from V and 0 from J, leaving 12 bases between them. CDR3: CASSYSGSPSSYNEQFF. The CDR3 coding sequence is TGTGCCAGCAGTTACTCGGGTAGCCCCAGCTCCTACAATGAGCAGTTCTTC.

V and J are TRBV5-1 and TRBJ2-1, with 10 bases lining up with TRBD2. TRBJ2-7 explains the end of the DNA better; the J call may be wrong. This CDR3 is 15 amino acids long. CDR1 and CDR2 from the germline V gene are SGHRS and YFSETQ. CDR3 protein: CASSLGLAEYNEQYF. The CDR3 bases are TGCGCCAGCAGCTTAGGACTAGCGGAGTACAATGAGCAGTACTTC.

CDR3 coding DNA: TGTGCCAGCAGCCAAGGGCGGGGGGCCACGTATACGCAGTATTTT. Its protein product is CASSQGRGATYTQYF. The chain has TRBV3-1 and TRBJ2-3, with 8 bases aligning to TRBD2. Losses at the gene ends were 1 base for V and 7 bases for J; bases not matched to a gene: 7. Germline CDR1 LGHDT, CDR2 YNNKEL (reference sequence). This CDR3 region has 15 residues.